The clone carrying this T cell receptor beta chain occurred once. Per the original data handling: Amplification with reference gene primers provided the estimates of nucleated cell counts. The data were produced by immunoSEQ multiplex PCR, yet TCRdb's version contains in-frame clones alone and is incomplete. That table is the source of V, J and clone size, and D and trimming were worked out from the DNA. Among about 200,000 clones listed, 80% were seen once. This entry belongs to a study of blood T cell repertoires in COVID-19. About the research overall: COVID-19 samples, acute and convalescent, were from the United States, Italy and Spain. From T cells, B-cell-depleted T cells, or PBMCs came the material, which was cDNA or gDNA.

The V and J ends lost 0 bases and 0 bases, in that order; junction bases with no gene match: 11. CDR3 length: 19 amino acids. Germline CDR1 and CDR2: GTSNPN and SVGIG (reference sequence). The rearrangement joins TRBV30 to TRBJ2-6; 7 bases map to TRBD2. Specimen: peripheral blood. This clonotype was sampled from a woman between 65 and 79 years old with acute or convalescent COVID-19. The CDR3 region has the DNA TGTGCCTGGAGTGTACTCGGGGGGTCCCCCTTCTCTGGGGCCAACGTCCTGACTTTC. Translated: CAWSVLGGSPFSGANVLTF.